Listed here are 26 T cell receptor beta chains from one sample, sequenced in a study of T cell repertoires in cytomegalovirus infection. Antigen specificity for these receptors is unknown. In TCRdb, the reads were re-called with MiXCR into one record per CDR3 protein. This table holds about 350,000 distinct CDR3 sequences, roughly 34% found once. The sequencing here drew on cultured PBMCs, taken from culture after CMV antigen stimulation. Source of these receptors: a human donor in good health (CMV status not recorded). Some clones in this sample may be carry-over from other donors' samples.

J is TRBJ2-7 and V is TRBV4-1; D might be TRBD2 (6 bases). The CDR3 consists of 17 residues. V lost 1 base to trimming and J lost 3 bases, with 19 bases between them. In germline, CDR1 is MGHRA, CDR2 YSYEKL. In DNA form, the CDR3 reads TGCGCCAGCAGCCAAGGGACCAGGAGGGACCCGCACTACGAGCAGTACTTC. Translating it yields CASSQGTRRDPHYEQYF.

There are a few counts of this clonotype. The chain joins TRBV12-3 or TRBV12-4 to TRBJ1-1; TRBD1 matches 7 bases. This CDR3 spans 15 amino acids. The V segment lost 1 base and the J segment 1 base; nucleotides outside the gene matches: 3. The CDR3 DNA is TGTGCCAGCAGTTTAGTTCCAGGGGGGAACACTGAAGCTTTCTTT. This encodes CASSLVPGGNTEAFF.

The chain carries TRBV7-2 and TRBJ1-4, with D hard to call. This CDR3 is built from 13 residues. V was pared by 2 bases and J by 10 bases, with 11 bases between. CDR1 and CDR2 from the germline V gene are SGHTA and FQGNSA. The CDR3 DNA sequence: TGTGCCAGCAGCTTAACTACCGAGGGAAAACTGTTTTTT. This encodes CASSLTTEGKLFF.

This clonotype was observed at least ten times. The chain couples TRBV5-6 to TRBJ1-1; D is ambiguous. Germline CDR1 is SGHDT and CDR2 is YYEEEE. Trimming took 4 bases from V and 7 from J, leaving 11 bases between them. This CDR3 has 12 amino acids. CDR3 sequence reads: CASSPVMGEAFF. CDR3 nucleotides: TGTGCCAGCAGCCCGGTAATGGGTGAAGCTTTCTTT.

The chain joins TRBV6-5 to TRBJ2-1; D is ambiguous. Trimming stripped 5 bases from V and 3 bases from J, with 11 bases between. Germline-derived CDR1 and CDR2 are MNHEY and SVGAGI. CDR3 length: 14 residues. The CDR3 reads CASSTARLYNEQFF. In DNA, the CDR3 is TGTGCCAGCAGTACCGCTCGCCTCTACAATGAGCAGTTCTTC.

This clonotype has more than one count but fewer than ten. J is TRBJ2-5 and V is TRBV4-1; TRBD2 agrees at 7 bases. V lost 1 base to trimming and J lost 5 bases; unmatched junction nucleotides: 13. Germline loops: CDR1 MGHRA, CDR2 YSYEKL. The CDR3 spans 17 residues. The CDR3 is CASSQGERDPWRETQYF. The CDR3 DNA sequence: TGCGCCAGCAGCCAAGGGGAGCGGGACCCTTGGCGGGAGACCCAGTACTTC.

CDR3 sequence (DNA): TGTGCCAGCAGCTTAGCGGGAAACTACGAGCAGTACGTC. The encoded protein is CASSLAGNYEQYV. The chain is built from TRBV7-2 and TRBJ2-7; D is uncertain. V dropped 0 bases and J dropped 3 bases, with 6 bases sitting between them. This CDR3 is 13 amino acids long. CDR1 and CDR2 from the germline V gene are SGHTA and FQGNSA.

As DNA, the CDR3 is TGTGCCAGCAGCCCCTCAGGGGTTGAGACCCAGTACTTC. Translating it yields CASSPSGVETQYF. This chain connects TRBV12-3 or TRBV12-4 to TRBJ2-5, with D tentatively TRBD1 (6 bases). The CDR3 has 13 residues. V lost 6 bases to trimming and J lost 5 bases, with 13 bases between them.

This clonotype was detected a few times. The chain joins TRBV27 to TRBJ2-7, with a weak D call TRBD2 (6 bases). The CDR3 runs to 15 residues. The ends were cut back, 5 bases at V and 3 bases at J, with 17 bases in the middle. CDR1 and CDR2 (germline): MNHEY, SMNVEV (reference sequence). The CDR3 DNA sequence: TGTGCCAGCAGTCAAAGGTACGGGACTCACTACGAGCAGTACGTC. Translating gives CASSQRYGTHYEQYV.

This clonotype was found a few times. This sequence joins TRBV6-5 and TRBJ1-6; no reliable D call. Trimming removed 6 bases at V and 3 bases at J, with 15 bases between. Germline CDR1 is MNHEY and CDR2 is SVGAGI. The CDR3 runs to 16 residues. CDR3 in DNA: TGTGCCAGCAGGATCTTGGCCCGAGTCTATAATTCACCCCTCCACTTT. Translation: CASRILARVYNSPLHF.

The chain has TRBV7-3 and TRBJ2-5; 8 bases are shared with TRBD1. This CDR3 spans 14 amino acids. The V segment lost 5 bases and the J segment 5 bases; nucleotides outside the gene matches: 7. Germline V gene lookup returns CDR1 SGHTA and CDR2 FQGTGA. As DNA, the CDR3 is TGTGCCAGCAGCGCCGACAGGGGTAGGGAGACCCAGTACTTC. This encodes CASSADRGRETQYF. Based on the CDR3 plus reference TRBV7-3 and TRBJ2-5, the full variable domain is GAGVSQTPSNKVTEKGKYVELRCDPISGHTALYWYRQSLGQGPEFLIYFQGTGAADDSGLPNDRFFAVRPEGSVSTLKIQRTERGDSAVYLCASSADRGRETQYFGPGTRLLVL.

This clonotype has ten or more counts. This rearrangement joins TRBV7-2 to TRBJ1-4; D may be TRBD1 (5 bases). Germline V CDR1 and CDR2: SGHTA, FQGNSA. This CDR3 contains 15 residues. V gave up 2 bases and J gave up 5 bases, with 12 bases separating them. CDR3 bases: TGTGCCAGCAGCTTACTAACCCGGGACAATGAAAAACTGTTTTTT. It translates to CASSLLTRDNEKLFF.

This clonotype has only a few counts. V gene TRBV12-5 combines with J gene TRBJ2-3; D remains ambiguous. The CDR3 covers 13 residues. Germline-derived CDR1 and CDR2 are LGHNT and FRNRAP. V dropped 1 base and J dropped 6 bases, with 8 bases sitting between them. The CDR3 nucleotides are TGTGCTAGTGGTTTGGGGTTCTCCGATACGCAGTATTTT. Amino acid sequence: CASGLGFSDTQYF.

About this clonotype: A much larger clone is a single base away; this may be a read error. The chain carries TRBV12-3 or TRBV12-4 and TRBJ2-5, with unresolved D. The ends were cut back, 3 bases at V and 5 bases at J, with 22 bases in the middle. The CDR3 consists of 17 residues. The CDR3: CASSFHEQTNPWETQYF. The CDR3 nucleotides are TGTGCCAGCAGTTTCCACGAACAGACAAACCCATGGGAGACCCAGTACTTC.

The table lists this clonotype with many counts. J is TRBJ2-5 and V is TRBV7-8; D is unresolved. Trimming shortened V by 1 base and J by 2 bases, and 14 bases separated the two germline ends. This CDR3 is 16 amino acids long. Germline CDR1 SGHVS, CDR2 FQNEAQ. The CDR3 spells CASSLDPSSDQETQYF. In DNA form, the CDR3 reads TGTGCCAGCAGCTTAGACCCCTCGAGTGATCAAGAGACCCAGTACTTC.

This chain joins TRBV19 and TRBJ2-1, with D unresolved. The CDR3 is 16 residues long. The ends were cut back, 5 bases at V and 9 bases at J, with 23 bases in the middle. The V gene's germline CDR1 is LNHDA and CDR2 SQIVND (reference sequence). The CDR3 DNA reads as TGTGCCAGTAGTCCCCGTACTTGGGTCGTAGTGGGTGAGCAGTTCTTC. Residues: CASSPRTWVVVGEQFF.

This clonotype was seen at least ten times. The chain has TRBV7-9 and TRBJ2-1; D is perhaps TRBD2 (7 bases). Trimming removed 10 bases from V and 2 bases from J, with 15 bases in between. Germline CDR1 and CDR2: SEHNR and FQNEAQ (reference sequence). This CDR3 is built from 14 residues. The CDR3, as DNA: TGTGCCACCGAAGGGGGGGGCCCCTACAATGAGCAGTTCTTC. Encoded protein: CATEGGGPYNEQFF.

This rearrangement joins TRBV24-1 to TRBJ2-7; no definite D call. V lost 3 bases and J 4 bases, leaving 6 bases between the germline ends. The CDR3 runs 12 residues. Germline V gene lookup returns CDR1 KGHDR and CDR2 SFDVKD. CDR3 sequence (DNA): TGTGCCACCAGTGATGACAAGTACGAGCAGTACTTC. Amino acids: CATSDDKYEQYF.

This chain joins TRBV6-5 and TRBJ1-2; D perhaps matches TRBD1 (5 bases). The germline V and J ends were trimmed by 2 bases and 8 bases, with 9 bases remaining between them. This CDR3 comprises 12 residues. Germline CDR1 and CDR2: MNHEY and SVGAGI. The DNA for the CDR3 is TGTGCCAGCAGTTACATGGGGGAAGGCTACACCTTC. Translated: CASSYMGEGYTF.

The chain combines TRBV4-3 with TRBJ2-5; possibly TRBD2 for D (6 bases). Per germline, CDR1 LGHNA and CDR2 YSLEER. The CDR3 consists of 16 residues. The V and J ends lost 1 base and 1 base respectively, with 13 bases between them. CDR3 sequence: CASSQGGSGPQETQYF. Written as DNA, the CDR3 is TGCGCCAGCAGCCAAGGAGGAAGCGGGCCCCAAGAGACCCAGTACTTC.

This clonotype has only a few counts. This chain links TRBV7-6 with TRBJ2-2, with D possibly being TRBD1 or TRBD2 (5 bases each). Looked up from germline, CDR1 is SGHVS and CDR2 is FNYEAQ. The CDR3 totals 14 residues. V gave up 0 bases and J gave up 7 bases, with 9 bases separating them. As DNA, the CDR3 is TGTGCCAGCAGCTTAGCGGGGACGGTCGGGGAGCTGTTTTTT. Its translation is CASSLAGTVGELFF.

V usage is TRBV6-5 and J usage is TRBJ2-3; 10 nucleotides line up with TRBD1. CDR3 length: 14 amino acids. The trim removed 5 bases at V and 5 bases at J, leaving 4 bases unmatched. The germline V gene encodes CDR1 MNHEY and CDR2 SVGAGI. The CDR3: CASSRDRGRDTQYF. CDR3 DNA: TGTGCCAGCAGTAGAGACAGGGGGCGAGATACGCAGTATTTT.

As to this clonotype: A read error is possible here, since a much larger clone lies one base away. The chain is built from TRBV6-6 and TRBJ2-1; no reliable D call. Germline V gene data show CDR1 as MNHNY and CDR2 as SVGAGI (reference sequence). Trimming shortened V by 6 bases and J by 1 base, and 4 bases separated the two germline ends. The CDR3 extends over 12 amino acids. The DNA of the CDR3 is TGTGCCAGCAGGGAGTCCTACAATGAGCAGTTCTTC. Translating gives CASRESYNEQFF.

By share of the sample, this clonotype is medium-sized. The CDR3 loop reads CASSPSGSSYEQYV. For the CDR3, the DNA is TGTGCCAGCAGCCCAAGCGGGAGCTCCTACGAGCAGTACGTC. V gene TRBV7-2 combines with J gene TRBJ2-7, with 8 bases aligning to TRBD2. The V gene's germline CDR1 is SGHTA and CDR2 FQGNSA. This CDR3 is 14 amino acids long. The V segment lost 5 bases and the J segment 0 bases; nucleotides outside the gene matches: 3.

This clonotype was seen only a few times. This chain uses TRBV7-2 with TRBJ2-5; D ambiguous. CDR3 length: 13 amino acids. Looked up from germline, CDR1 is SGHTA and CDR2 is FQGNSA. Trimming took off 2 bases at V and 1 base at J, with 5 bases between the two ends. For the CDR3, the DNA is TGTGCCAGCAGCTTAAACTTCCAAGAGACCCAGTACTTC. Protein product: CASSLNFQETQYF.

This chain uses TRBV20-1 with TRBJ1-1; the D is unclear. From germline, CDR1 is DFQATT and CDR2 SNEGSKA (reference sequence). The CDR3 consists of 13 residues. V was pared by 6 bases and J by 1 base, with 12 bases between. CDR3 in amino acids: CSATRSRNTEAFF. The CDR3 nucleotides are TGCAGTGCAACGAGATCCAGGAACACTGAAGCTTTCTTT.